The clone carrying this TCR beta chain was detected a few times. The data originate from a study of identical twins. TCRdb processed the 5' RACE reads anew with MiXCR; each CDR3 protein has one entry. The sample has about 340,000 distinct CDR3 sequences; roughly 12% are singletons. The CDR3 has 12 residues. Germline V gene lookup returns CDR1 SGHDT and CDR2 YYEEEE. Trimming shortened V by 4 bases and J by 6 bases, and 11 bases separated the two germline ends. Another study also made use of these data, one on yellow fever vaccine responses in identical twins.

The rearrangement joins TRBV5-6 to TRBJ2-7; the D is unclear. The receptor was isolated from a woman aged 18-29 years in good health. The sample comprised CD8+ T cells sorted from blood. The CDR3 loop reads CASSAGYSEQYF. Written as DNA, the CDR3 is TGTGCCAGCAGCGCCGGCTATAGCGAGCAGTACTTC. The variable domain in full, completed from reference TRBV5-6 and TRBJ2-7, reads DAGVTQSPTHLIKTRGQQVTLRCSPKSGHDTVSWYQQALGQGPQFIFQYYEEEERQRGNFPDRFSGHQFPNYSSELNVNALLLGDSALYLCASSAGYSEQYFGPGTRLTVT.